This T cell receptor beta chain was observed in a study of T-cell memory formation after mild COVID-19. This clonotype has just a few counts. TCRdb re-analysed the 5' RACE reads in MiXCR, keeping a single row per CDR3 protein. The profile shows fewer than 350,000 distinct CDR3 sequences, 15% to 20% of them singletons. Germline V CDR1 and CDR2: MNHEY, SVGEGT. CDR3 length equals 14 residues. Trimming at V came to 8 bases and at J to 1 base, leaving 4 bases not matched to a gene. This chain links TRBV6-2 or TRBV6-3 with TRBJ2-2; 7 positions agree with TRBD1. The source is a man between 18 and 35 years old who had mild COVID-19 (a few samples of this study predate the infection). Cell type and time point are not known. The sequenced material came from PBMCs or a T cell subset sorted from them (not recorded which). The CDR3: CASRGQMNTGELFF. The CDR3 DNA reads as TGTGCCAGCCGGGGACAGATGAACACCGGGGAGCTGTTTTTT.